The 31 T cell receptor beta chains reported below all come from one sample, sequenced in a study of T cells in Graves' hyperthyroidism and ophthalmopathy (dated 2019 in TCRdb). Libraries were prepared through multiplex PCR. Sequencing was carried out with an Illumina HiSeq 2000. The TCR beta CDR3 regions were amplified from RNA transcripts. A first-round RT-PCR of the TCR CDR3 used the HTBI primer set with the Qiagen OneStep RT-PCR kit. TCRdb cleaned the public reads at Q25 with fastp, built clones with MiXCR and kept in-frame beta chains. Rows matching on CDR3 protein sequence are summarized as one entry with the most common DNA and genes. Across this sample there are roughly 400,000 distinct CDR3 sequences, with about 14% seen only once. Jointly, the top ten make up approximately 29% of the sample. Specimen: blood. The source of these receptors is a man aged 45 to 65 with Graves' ophthalmopathy.

The chain is built from TRBV30 and TRBJ2-3; a weak D match, TRBD1 (6 bases). CDR3 length: 12 residues. The germline V gene encodes CDR1 GTSNPN and CDR2 SVGIG (reference sequence). Trimming left V 6 bases short and J 6 bases short, with 13 bases between. The CDR3 is CACNTGLDTQYF. DNA for the CDR3: TGTGCCTGTAATACAGGGTTGGATACGCAGTATTTT.

The rearrangement joins TRBV11-2 to TRBJ2-3; D unresolved. V was pared by 2 bases and J by 3 bases, with 21 bases between. Germline V gives CDR1 SGHAT, CDR2 FQNNGV. The CDR3 sequence is 18 residues long. The CDR3 is CASSLWVNKRLGTDTQYF. The CDR3 DNA reads as TGTGCCAGCAGCTTATGGGTGAATAAACGCCTCGGGACAGATACGCAGTATTTT.

At least ten counts were recorded for this clonotype. This chain connects TRBV7-9 to TRBJ2-1; 7 nucleotides line up with TRBD2. The CDR3 covers 16 residues. The germline V gene encodes CDR1 SEHNR and CDR2 FQNEAQ (reference sequence). J gave up 2 bases and V 6 bases, and 10 bases lay outside the gene matches. CDR3 residues: CASSLGRTRTYNEQFF. Here the CDR3 DNA reads TGTGCCAGCAGTCTCGGACGGACTAGGACCTACAATGAGCAGTTCTTC. Full variable domain (outside the CDR3, taken from reference TRBV7-9 and TRBJ2-1): DTGVSQNPRHKITKRGQNVTFRCDPISEHNRLYWYRQTLGQGPEFLTYFQNEAQLEKSRLLSDRFSAERPKGSFSTLEIQRTEQGDSAMYLCASSLGRTRTYNEQFFGPGTRLTVL.

This clonotype was seen ten or more times. The chain is built from TRBV6-5 and TRBJ2-1; D is possibly TRBD2 (6 bases). This CDR3 is 15 amino acids long. Trimming took 2 bases from V and 5 from J, leaving 13 bases between them. Germline-derived CDR1 and CDR2 are MNHEY and SVGAGI. This chain's CDR3 is CASSYRQRADNEQFF. The CDR3 DNA follows: TGTGCCAGCAGTTACAGGCAGCGGGCGGACAATGAGCAGTTCTTC.

The table lists this clonotype with many counts. The chain is built from TRBV13 and TRBJ2-3; D is uncertain. The germline gives CDR1 PRHDT, CDR2 FYEKMQ (reference sequence). V shed 3 bases and J shed 4 bases, with 8 bases lying between them. The CDR3 loop spans 13 amino acids. CDR3 protein: CASSFTDADTQYF. The CDR3 DNA is TGTGCCAGCAGCTTTACAGACGCAGATACGCAGTATTTT.

The chain links TRBV6-2 or TRBV6-3 to TRBJ2-7; 7 bases map to TRBD1. The CDR3 is 14 amino acids. The germline V gene has CDR1 MNHEY and CDR2 SVGEGT. V lost 7 bases to trimming and J lost 3 bases; unmatched junction nucleotides: 9. The CDR3 protein is CASKTGTTYYEQYF. In DNA form, the CDR3 reads TGTGCCAGCAAGACAGGGACGACTTACTACGAGCAGTACTTC.

This clonotype was found many times. The chain combines TRBV5-1 with TRBJ2-1; a weak D match, TRBD2 (5 bases). V gave up 4 bases and J gave up 0 bases, with 14 bases separating them. This CDR3 spans 16 amino acids. CDR1 is SGHRS and CDR2 is YFSETQ in the germline V gene. The CDR3 DNA reads as TGCGCCAGCAGCATCCAAGCGGATAGCTCCTACAATGAGCAGTTCTTC. Protein product: CASSIQADSSYNEQFF.

Ten or more counts support this clonotype. The chain recombines TRBV6-1 with TRBJ2-7; 8 bases fit TRBD1. Germline-derived CDR1 and CDR2 are MNHNS and SASEGT. The CDR3 is 14 residues long. The ends lost 6 bases at V and 2 bases at J; junction bases unmatched: 6. This CDR3 reads CASSRQGRTYEQYF. CDR3 DNA: TGTGCCAGCAGCAGACAGGGGCGGACCTACGAGCAGTACTTC.

This clonotype was recorded at least ten times. The chain uses TRBV6-1 and TRBJ2-7; TRBD2 agrees at 8 bases. Unmatched junction bases numbered 11, after V lost 4 bases and J lost 6 bases. The germline gives CDR1 MNHNS, CDR2 SASEGT. This CDR3 has 15 residues. CDR3 residues: CASSALSGSSAEQYF. The CDR3 coding sequence is TGTGCCAGCAGTGCACTGAGCGGGAGTAGCGCCGAGCAGTACTTC.

This clonotype came up a few times. V gene TRBV14 combines with J gene TRBJ1-3; tentatively, D is TRBD1 (6 bases). V was trimmed by 6 bases and J by 2 bases, leaving 14 bases between them. This CDR3 has 15 residues. Germline values: CDR1 SGHDN, CDR2 FVKESK. CDR3 sequence reads: CASRATGTAGNTIYF. CDR3 DNA: TGTGCCAGCAGGGCAACAGGGACGGCTGGAAACACCATATATTTT.

The sample holds a few counts of this clonotype. CDR3 DNA: TGCAGCGTGCCCCCTGAAGGTTTAGAGAATGGAAACACCATATATTTT. Translation: CSVPPEGLENGNTIYF. The rearrangement uses TRBV29-1 and TRBJ1-3; D ambiguous. There are 16 residues in the CDR3. Germline V CDR1 and CDR2: SQVTM, ANQGSEA. Between the trimmed V and J ends, which lost 6 bases and 3 bases, there was a span of 21 bases.

There are a few counts of this clonotype. The V call is TRBV27, the J call TRBJ2-3; D not certain. Germline V gene sequence: CDR1 MNHEY, CDR2 SMNVEV (reference sequence). Trimming stripped 3 bases from V and 5 bases from J, with 15 bases between. The CDR3 covers 15 residues. The CDR3 is CASSFLQPGQDTQYF. CDR3 DNA: TGTGCCAGCAGTTTTTTACAGCCGGGCCAAGATACGCAGTATTTT.

This clonotype was found many times. This chain connects TRBV7-2 to TRBJ2-1; D possibly corresponds to TRBD2 (5 bases). CDR3 length equals 16 residues. Germline loops: CDR1 SGHTA, CDR2 FQGNSA. V was trimmed by 1 base and J by 1 base, leaving 11 bases between them. CDR3: CASSLVARGSYNEQFF. DNA of the CDR3: TGTGCCAGCAGCTTAGTCGCGCGAGGGTCCTACAATGAGCAGTTCTTC.

This clonotype was counted once. Since the CDR3 does not end with the conserved phenylalanine or tryptophan, this likely comes from a read error. V usage is TRBV28 and J usage is TRBJ2-7, with 13 bases that match TRBD2. With V trimmed by 2 bases and J by 2 bases, 6 bases remained unmatched. CDR3 length equals 17 residues. CDR1 and CDR2 from the germline V gene are MDHEN and SYDVKM. CDR3 sequence: CASSLGTSGKVTYEQYS. DNA for the CDR3: TGTGCCAGCAGTTTAGGGACTAGCGGGAAAGTAACCTACGAGCAGTACTCC.

The genes are TRBV6-1 and TRBJ1-5; D is uncertain. The CDR3 contains 13 residues. Trimming stripped 8 bases from V and 6 bases from J, with 14 bases between. CDR1 and CDR2 from the germline V gene are MNHNS and SASEGT. In nucleotides, the CDR3 is TGTGCCAGCTTCGAAACAGTGGCTCAGCCCCAGCATTTT. It specifies CASFETVAQPQHF.

This clonotype was recorded at least ten times. The V gene is TRBV2, the J gene TRBJ2-5; tentatively, D is TRBD1 or TRBD2 (5 bases each). Trimming removed 8 bases at V and 6 bases at J, with 16 bases between. Germline CDR1 and CDR2: SNHLY and FYNNEI. This CDR3 comprises 13 residues. CDR3 region: CASLGRGGQTQYF. CDR3 coding DNA: TGTGCCAGCCTGGGTCGGGGCGGGCAGACCCAGTACTTC.

The rearrangement uses TRBV14 and TRBJ2-1, with unresolved D. The CDR3 runs to 15 residues. The V gene lost 0 bases and the J gene lost 2 bases, with 8 bases spanning the gap. Germline loops: CDR1 SGHDN, CDR2 FVKESK. CDR3 amino acids: CASSQEPDPYNEQFF. The CDR3 DNA follows: TGTGCCAGCAGCCAAGAGCCGGACCCCTACAATGAGCAGTTCTTC.

The genes are TRBV27 and TRBJ1-2; D uncertain. Germline assignment: CDR1 MNHEY and CDR2 SMNVEV (reference sequence). V was clipped by 5 bases and J by 2 bases, with 9 bases between them. The CDR3 totals 13 residues. The CDR3 is CASSTRENYGYTF. As DNA, the CDR3 is TGTGCCAGCAGTACAAGGGAGAACTATGGCTACACCTTC.

There are many counts of this clonotype. The CDR3 is CASSSEGVGTDTQYF. CDR3 nucleotides: TGCGCCAGCAGCTCCGAGGGGGTGGGAACAGATACGCAGTATTTT. This chain connects TRBV5-1 to TRBJ2-3; perhaps TRBD1 as D (6 bases). V lost 3 bases and J 3 bases, leaving 14 bases between the germline ends. Per the germline V gene, CDR1 is SGHRS and CDR2 is YFSETQ. This CDR3 comprises 15 residues.

This clonotype was counted at least ten times. CDR3 protein: CASSEAPNEQFF. CDR3 nucleotides: TGTGCCAGCAGCGAGGCGCCCAATGAGCAGTTCTTC. V usage is TRBV7-9 and J usage is TRBJ2-1; D remains unclear. The CDR3 spans 12 residues. Germline V lookup: CDR1 SEHNR, CDR2 FQNEAQ (reference sequence). Trimming pared 5 bases from V and 6 bases from J, leaving 8 bases between.

The chain recombines TRBV5-1 with TRBJ2-5, with D possibly TRBD2 on 6 matching bases. Trimming cost V 4 bases and J 5 bases, with 9 bases left between them. The CDR3 runs to 12 residues. Per germline, CDR1 SGHRS and CDR2 YFSETQ. The chain's CDR3 is CASSKEGETQYF. The CDR3 nucleotides are TGCGCCAGCAGCAAGGAGGGGGAGACCCAGTACTTC.

The chain couples TRBV5-1 to TRBJ2-7; D call uncertain. Trimming removed 0 bases at V and 0 bases at J, with 7 bases between. Germline loops: CDR1 SGHRS, CDR2 YFSETQ. The CDR3 runs to 14 residues. CDR3 DNA: TGCGCCAGCAGCTTGGTAGTCTCCTCCTACGAGCAGTACTTC. This sequence encodes CASSLVVSSYEQYF. Together with reference TRBV5-1 and TRBJ2-7, the CDR3 gives the full variable domain: KAGVTQTPRYLIKTRGQQVTLSCSPISGHRSVSWYQQTPGQGLQFLFEYFSETQRNKGNFPGRFSGRQFSNSRSEMNVSTLELGDSALYLCASSLVVSSYEQYFGPGTRLTVT.

The V call is TRBV6-5, the J call TRBJ2-3, with TRBD2 identical over 9 bases. Trimming cost V 0 bases and J 1 base; bases outside gene matches: 11. Germline V CDR1 and CDR2: MNHEY, SVGAGI. The length of the CDR3 is 19 residues. In nucleotides, the CDR3 is TGTGCCAGCAGTTACTCCATTAGCGGGAGATTGATGGGCACAGATACGCAGTATTTT. The encoded protein is CASSYSISGRLMGTDTQYF.

This clonotype came up a few times. The chain carries TRBV6-1 and TRBJ1-3; perhaps TRBD1 as D (6 bases). The ends were cut back, 8 bases at V and 4 bases at J, with 18 bases in the middle. The CDR3 extends over 15 amino acids. Germline loops: CDR1 MNHNS, CDR2 SASEGT. CDR3 DNA sequence: TGTGCCAGCTCAAGGGCAGGGGAGTCCGGAAACACCATATATTTT. The encoded protein is CASSRAGESGNTIYF.

This clonotype was recorded at least ten times. The chain couples TRBV19 to TRBJ1-1; TRBD1 agrees at 9 bases. With V trimmed by 7 bases and J by 1 base, 10 bases remained unmatched. The CDR3 is made up of 16 amino acids. Germline lookup yields CDR1 LNHDA and CDR2 SQIVND (reference sequence). CDR3 sequence: CASTHGQGQGNTEAFF. The CDR3 DNA reads as TGTGCCAGTACCCACGGACAGGGGCAGGGGAACACTGAAGCTTTCTTT.

This clonotype has just a few counts. The rearrangement links TRBV24-1 to TRBJ2-7, with D maybe TRBD1 (6 bases). The germline V gene encodes CDR1 KGHDR and CDR2 SFDVKD. The CDR3 has 13 amino acids. Trimming pared 6 bases from V and 5 bases from J, leaving 13 bases between. The CDR3 region is CATSQAGVDEQYF. The CDR3 region has the DNA TGTGCCACCAGTCAGGCAGGGGTCGACGAGCAGTACTTC.

This clonotype was counted many times. This rearrangement joins TRBV27 to TRBJ2-1, with a weak D call TRBD2 (6 bases). Germline assignment: CDR1 MNHEY and CDR2 SMNVEV (reference sequence). This CDR3 comprises 19 residues. Trimming pared 8 bases from V and 0 bases from J, leaving 26 bases between. CDR3 DNA sequence: TGTGCCAGCTCGAGGCGGGGAATAGTCACGAGGGGCTCCTACAATGAGCAGTTCTTC. It encodes CASSRRGIVTRGSYNEQFF.

This clonotype has a count of ten or more. The chain employs TRBV7-2 and TRBJ2-7; D uncertain. The CDR3 spans 14 residues. V lost 3 bases and J lost 0, with 9 bases in between. Germline CDR1 and CDR2: SGHTA and FQGNSA. The CDR3 here is CASSFVEISYEQYF. The CDR3, as DNA: TGTGCCAGCAGCTTCGTGGAGATCTCCTACGAGCAGTACTTC.

The sample holds many counts of this clonotype. The chain employs TRBV5-1 and TRBJ2-2; 11 nucleotides line up with TRBD2. Germline CDR1 is SGHRS and CDR2 is YFSETQ. The junction had 9 bases not matched to a gene; V was cut back by 3 bases and J by 5 bases. This CDR3 has 17 residues. In DNA form, the CDR3 reads TGCGCCAGCAGCTCTCCCCCGGGACTAGCGGAAACCGGGGAGCTGTTTTTT. This translates into CASSSPPGLAETGELFF.

This clonotype was counted many times. The V and J genes are TRBV27 and TRBJ1-1; 8 nucleotides match TRBD1. Per the germline V gene, CDR1 is MNHEY and CDR2 is SMNVEV (reference sequence). The CDR3 covers 15 residues. J was trimmed by 1 base and V by 5 bases; bases with no gene match: 6. The CDR3 sequence: CASSGWTGTNTEAFF. The CDR3 DNA sequence: TGTGCCAGCAGTGGGTGGACAGGGACGAACACTGAAGCTTTCTTT.

This clonotype has at least ten counts. CDR3 loop: CASSQDSGSPSTDTQYF. For the CDR3, the DNA is TGTGCCAGCAGCCAAGATAGCGGGAGTCCCAGCACAGATACGCAGTATTTT. V gene TRBV3-1 combines with J gene TRBJ2-3; TRBD2 matches at 9 bases. Losses at the gene ends were 0 bases for V and 0 bases for J; bases not matched to a gene: 4. Per the germline V gene, CDR1 is LGHDT and CDR2 is YNNKEL (reference sequence). There are 17 residues in the CDR3.